This T cell receptor beta chain comes out of a study of T cell responses to AZD1222 COVID-19 vaccine. Clones were read by immunoSEQ multiplex PCR, and TCRdb kept only the in-frame ones, dropping some. The table records 120,000 or so clones, nearly 90% of them present only once. The CDR3 is 14 residues long. CDR1 is SGHTA, CDR2 FQGNSA, per germline. J lost 5 bases, V lost 9 bases, and 11 bases had no gene match. This receptor was obtained from an adult in good health. The specimen was peripheral blood, collected on day 0 of AZD1222 vaccination. The V gene is TRBV7-2, the J gene TRBJ1-2; 8 bases align to TRBD1. The CDR3 DNA follows: TGTGCCAGTTCCAGGGGGCGCTTAAATTATGGCTACACCTTC. Residues: CASSRGRLNYGYTF.